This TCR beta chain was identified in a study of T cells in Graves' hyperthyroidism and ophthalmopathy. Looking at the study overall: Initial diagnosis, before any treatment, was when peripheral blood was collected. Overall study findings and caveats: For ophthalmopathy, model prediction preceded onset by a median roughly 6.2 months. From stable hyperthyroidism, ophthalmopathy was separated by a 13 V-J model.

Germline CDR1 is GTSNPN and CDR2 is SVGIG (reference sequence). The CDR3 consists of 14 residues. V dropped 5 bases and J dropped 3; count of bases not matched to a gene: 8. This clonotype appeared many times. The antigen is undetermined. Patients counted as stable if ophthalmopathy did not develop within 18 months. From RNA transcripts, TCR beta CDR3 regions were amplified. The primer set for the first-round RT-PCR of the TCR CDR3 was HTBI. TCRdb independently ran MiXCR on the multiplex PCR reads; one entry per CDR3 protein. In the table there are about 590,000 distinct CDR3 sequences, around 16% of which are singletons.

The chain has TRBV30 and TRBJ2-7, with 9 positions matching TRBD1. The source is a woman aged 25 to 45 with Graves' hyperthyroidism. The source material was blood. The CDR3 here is CAWALDRGIYEQYF. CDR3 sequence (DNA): TGTGCCTGGGCCTTGGACAGGGGAATCTACGAGCAGTACTTC.